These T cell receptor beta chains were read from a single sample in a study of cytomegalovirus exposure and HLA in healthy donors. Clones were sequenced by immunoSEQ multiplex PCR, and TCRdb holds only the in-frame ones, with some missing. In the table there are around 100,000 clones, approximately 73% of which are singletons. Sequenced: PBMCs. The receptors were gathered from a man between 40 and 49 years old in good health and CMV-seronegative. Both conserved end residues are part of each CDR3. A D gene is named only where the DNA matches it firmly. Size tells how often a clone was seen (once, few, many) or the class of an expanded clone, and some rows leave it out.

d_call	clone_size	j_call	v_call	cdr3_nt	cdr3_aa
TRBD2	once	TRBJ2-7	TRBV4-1	TGCGCCAGCAGCCAAGATAGGTTGGCGGGGGGGCGGGAGCAGTACTTC	CASSQDRLAGGREQYF
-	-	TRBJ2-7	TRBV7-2	TGTGCCAGCAGGCCGGGTGGTAGTGACGAGCAGTACTTC	CASRPGGSDEQYF
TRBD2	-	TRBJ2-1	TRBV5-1	TGCGCCAGCAGCTTGGGACTAGCGGGGCCTGGGAATGAGCAGTTCTTC	CASSLGLAGPGNEQFF
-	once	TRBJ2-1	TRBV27	TGTGCCAGCAGTTTATTAGGTCAGGGGAATTTCGATGAGCAGTTCTTC	CASSLLGQGNFDEQFF
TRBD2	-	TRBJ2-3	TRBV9	TGTGCCAGCAGTTTGGCGGGGGGGATGGATACGCAGTATTTT	CASSLAGGMDTQYF
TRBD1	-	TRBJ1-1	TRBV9	TGTGCCAGCAGCGTAGGGGGACAGATCTACACTGAAGCTTTCTTT	CASSVGGQIYTEAFF
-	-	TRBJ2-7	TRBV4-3	TGCGCCAGCAGCGAAGAGGGACAACCGCCCTACGAGCAGTACTTC	CASSEEGQPPYEQYF
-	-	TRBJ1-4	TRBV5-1	TGCGCCAGCAGCTTTCTTGCGGGGATTGATGAAAAACTGTTTTTT	CASSFLAGIDEKLFF
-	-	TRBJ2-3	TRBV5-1	TGCGCCAGCAGCCTGGACAGCCCTAGCACAGATACGCAGTATTTT	CASSLDSPSTDTQYF
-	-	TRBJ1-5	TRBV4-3	TGCGCCAGCAGCCAAGAGTACCGGCAGCCCCAGCATTTT	CASSQEYRQPQHF
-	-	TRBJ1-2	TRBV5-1	TGCGCCAGCAGTCCTACTATCACTAACTATGGCTACACCTTC	CASSPTITNYGYTF
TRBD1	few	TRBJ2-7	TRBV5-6	TGTGCCAGCACCGACAGGGACTACGAGCAGTACTTC	CASTDRDYEQYF
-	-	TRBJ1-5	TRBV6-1	TGTGCCAGCAGTGAGGGCGAATATCAGCCCCAGCATTTT	CASSEGEYQPQHF
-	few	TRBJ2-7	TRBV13	TGTGCCAGCAGCCAAAGACAGGTCCCCTACGAGCAGTACTTC	CASSQRQVPYEQYF
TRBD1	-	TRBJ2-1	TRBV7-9	TGTGCCAGCAGCTTCATCGATTGGGGACAGGCGTTCTTC	CASSFIDWGQAFF
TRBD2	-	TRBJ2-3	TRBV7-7	TGTGCCAGCAGCCTAGTGGGGGGGTCGCAGTATTTT	CASSLVGGSQYF
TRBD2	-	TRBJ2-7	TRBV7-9	TGTGCCAGCACGTCTGGCGGGAGGGGCGAGCAGTACTTC	CASTSGGRGEQYF
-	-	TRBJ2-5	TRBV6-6	TGTGCCAGCAGTTACGATCGACGGGAAGAGACCCAGTACTTC	CASSYDRREETQYF
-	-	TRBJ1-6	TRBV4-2	TGTGCCAGCAGCCAGGAGGGGGGGACACAAAATTCACCCCTCCACTTT	CASSQEGGTQNSPLHF
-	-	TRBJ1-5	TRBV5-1	TGCGCCAGCAGCTTCGATTCCGGTCTAGATCAGCCCCAGCATTTT	CASSFDSGLDQPQHF
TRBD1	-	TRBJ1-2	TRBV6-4	TGTGCCCCCGGAAGGGACAGTCGCCCGAGCAAATATGGCTACACCTTC	CAPGRDSRPSKYGYTF
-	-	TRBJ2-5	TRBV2	TGTGCCAGCACCGACCGGGACTTCCAAGAGACCCAGTACTTC	CASTDRDFQETQYF
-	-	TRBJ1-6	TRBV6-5	TGTGCCAGCAGACTGAGCGTGGAGGTGGATTCACCCCTCCACTTT	CASRLSVEVDSPLHF